Presented here are 9 T cell receptor beta chains from one specimen sequenced in a study of T cell clones after liver transplantation (dated by TCRdb to the late 2010s). The library was generated by the immunoSEQ multiplex PCR assay. The source is immuneACCESS, and TCRdb retained only in-frame sequences with V and J called. Part of the clones is not carried over; for the studies checked, unresolved V genes explain less than half of this, and the remainder is unexplained. The sample table lists 65,000 to 70,000 clones, 92% of them with a count of one. The ten biggest clones cover 0.9% to 1% of the sample. This material consisted of CD4+ T cells from blood, taken roughly 25 months after liver transplant. All receptors come from a human patient who received a liver transplant. After a transplant, some T cells may be of graft donor origin.

The V gene is TRBV7-9, the J gene TRBJ1-2, with unresolved D. Germline CDR1 reads SEHNR; CDR2 reads FQNEAQ (reference sequence). V was clipped by 1 base and J by 0 bases, with 12 bases between them. This CDR3 has 16 amino acids. The CDR3 region has the DNA TGTGCCAGCAGCTTAGGGGGTAACAGAGCTAACTATGGCTACACCTTC. The encoded protein is CASSLGGNRANYGYTF.

The chain is built from TRBV9 and TRBJ2-1, with TRBD2 identical over 9 bases. The CDR3 has 15 residues. Per the germline V gene, CDR1 is SGDLS and CDR2 is YYNGEE. V shed 1 base, J shed 8 bases, and the junction held 7 bases outside the gene matches. CDR3 loop: CASSVLSIAGDEQFF. CDR3 DNA sequence: TGTGCCAGCAGCGTACTCTCTATAGCGGGAGATGAGCAGTTCTTC.

The chain joins TRBV5-4 to TRBJ2-7; 7 bases fit TRBD1. V gave up 1 base and J gave up 1 base; unmatched junction bases: 8. Germline V gene sequence: CDR1 SGHNT, CDR2 YYREEE (reference sequence). The CDR3 consists of 16 residues. The CDR3, as DNA: TGTGCCAGCAGCTTGATCCTAGGGACAGCTTCCTACGAGCAGTACTTC. Translated: CASSLILGTASYEQYF.

The sample holds one count of this clone. CDR3 sequence reads: CASSREVQETQYF. CDR3 sequence (DNA): TGCGCCAGCAGCCGTGAGGTTCAAGAGACCCAGTACTTC. The chain carries TRBV5-1 and TRBJ2-5; D uncertain. Germline CDR1 is SGHRS and CDR2 is YFSETQ. Trimming took off 4 bases at V and 2 bases at J, with 9 bases between the two ends. The CDR3 sequence is 13 residues long.

The chain uses TRBV5-1 and TRBJ1-1; D remains ambiguous. Germline CDR1 reads SGHRS; CDR2 reads YFSETQ. Trimming removed 0 bases from V and 0 bases from J, with 6 bases in between. The CDR3 runs 14 residues. CDR3 sequence: CASSLVTMNTEAFF. DNA of the CDR3: TGCGCCAGCAGCTTGGTGACAATGAACACTGAAGCTTTCTTT.

The V gene is TRBV6-1, the J gene TRBJ2-1; no definite D call. Between the trimmed V and J ends, which lost 1 base and 8 bases, there was a span of 12 bases. There are 14 residues in the CDR3. The germline CDR1 and CDR2 sequences are MNHNS and SASEGT. The DNA of the CDR3 is TGTGCCAGCAGTGAAGAGGTATCCTCCGATGAGCAGTTCTTC. Its translation is CASSEEVSSDEQFF.

The chain combines TRBV19 with TRBJ1-5, with no clear D. The V end lost 4 bases, the J end lost 5 bases, and 6 bases lay between the germline ends. Germline V gives CDR1 LNHDA, CDR2 SQIVND (reference sequence). The CDR3 runs 12 residues. The CDR3 is CASSNGDQPQHF. The CDR3 nucleotides are TGTGCCAGTAGTAATGGGGATCAGCCCCAGCATTTT. Together with reference TRBV19 and TRBJ1-5, the CDR3 gives the full variable domain: DGGITQSPKYLFRKEGQNVTLSCEQNLNHDAMYWYRQDPGQGLRLIYYSQIVNDFQKGDIAEGYSVSREKKESFPLTVTSAQKNPTAFYLCASSNGDQPQHFGDGTRLSIL.

The CDR3 spells CASSPLGGRKGEQFF. The CDR3 DNA reads as TGTGCCAGCAGTCCACTTGGGGGGCGGAAAGGTGAGCAGTTCTTC. J is TRBJ2-1 and V is TRBV6-5; D might be TRBD1 or TRBD2, each matching 6 bases. The CDR3 covers 15 residues. Germline CDR1 is MNHEY and CDR2 is SVGAGI. With 5 bases removed from V and 9 bases from J, the gap between germline ends came to 20 bases.

The sample holds one count of this clone. V usage is TRBV5-1 and J usage is TRBJ2-1; possibly TRBD2 for D (5 bases). CDR1 and CDR2 from the germline V gene are SGHRS and YFSETQ. This CDR3 is 13 amino acids long. V dropped 3 bases and J dropped 8 bases, with 12 bases sitting between them. The CDR3 spells CASSSGSGDEQFF. The CDR3 nucleotides read TGCGCCAGCAGCTCGGGGTCCGGGGATGAGCAGTTCTTC. The full variable domain, with the rest looked up from reference TRBV5-1 and TRBJ2-1, is KAGVTQTPRYLIKTRGQQVTLSCSPISGHRSVSWYQQTPGQGLQFLFEYFSETQRNKGNFPGRFSGRQFSNSRSEMNVSTLELGDSALYLCASSSGSGDEQFFGPGTRLTVL.